A selection of T cell receptor beta chains follows, all from one sample in a study of T cell responses to AZD1222 COVID-19 vaccine. TCRdb's table, derived via immunoSEQ multiplex PCR, lists solely in-frame clones and lacks some. The sample carries some 150,000 clones, 80% to 90% recorded once. This sample comprised peripheral blood, obtained on day 0 of AZD1222 vaccination. Receptors originate from an adult in good health. Both conserved end residues are part of each CDR3. The D gene is left open where the match is weak. Not every row has a clone size; where given, it reads once, few, many or a size class.

clone size	D gene	V gene	J gene	CDR3 DNA	CDR3 protein
.	TRBD1	TRBV5-6	TRBJ2-7	TGTGCCAGCAGCTGGGGGACAGGCTACGAGCAGTACTTC	CASSWGTGYEQYF
once	.	TRBV21-1	TRBJ1-5	TGTGCCAGCCAGCTTCTTAGCGTGGCACCCCATCTACCCCAGCATTTT	CASQLLSVAPHLPQHF
.	.	TRBV4-1	TRBJ2-7	TGCGCCAGCAGCTTTAGATCCGGGGACGAGCAGTACTTC	CASSFRSGDEQYF
.	TRBD1	TRBV7-2	TRBJ2-1	TGTGCCAGCAGCCTGGACAGGGGCGGCACTCAGGATGAGCAGTTCTTC	CASSLDRGGTQDEQFF
.	TRBD1	TRBV28	TRBJ1-4	TGTGCCAGCAGTTTGATCGACAGGGATAATGAAAAACTGTTTTTT	CASSLIDRDNEKLFF
.	.	TRBV9	TRBJ2-2	TGTGCCAGCAGCCTTAACAGGGCCGGGGAGCTGTTTTTT	CASSLNRAGELFF
once	TRBD1	TRBV7-9	TRBJ2-5	TGTGCCAGCAGCTACTCGGCAGGGGGTTACCAAGAGACCCAGTACTTC	CASSYSAGGYQETQYF
.	.	TRBV6-2/TRBV6-3	TRBJ1-5	TGTGCCAGCAGTTTCGGGTCACTCCAACTGCCCCAGCATTTT	CASSFGSLQLPQHF
.	.	TRBV9	TRBJ1-6	TGTGCCAGCAGCGTTGGAGGGAGCTCCTATAATTCACCCCTCCACTTT	CASSVGGSSYNSPLHF
.	.	TRBV5-1	TRBJ1-2	TGCGCCAGCAGCTTTATTTACGGCTACACCTTC	CASSFIYGYTF
.	.	TRBV6-5	TRBJ1-2	TGTGCCAGCAGTTACTCGACAGCCGGGAGGTACACCTTC	CASSYSTAGRYTF
.	TRBD2	TRBV19	TRBJ2-5	TGTGCCAGTAGTATCGATCTAGCGGGGATTCAAGAGACCCAGTACTTC	CASSIDLAGIQETQYF
.	.	TRBV7-8	TRBJ1-6	TGTGCCAGCAGCTTAGACTGGGGGGCTAGGAGTTCACCCCTCCACTTT	CASSLDWGARSSPLHF
.	TRBD2	TRBV30	TRBJ2-3	TGTGCCTCGACTAGCGGGGGATCATATACGCAGTATTTT	CASTSGGSYTQYF
.	.	TRBV7-9	TRBJ1-2	TGTGCCAGCGCTGCCCCCCGCTCACGTGGCTACACCTTC	CASAAPRSRGYTF
.	TRBD1	TRBV19	TRBJ1-1	TGTGCCAGTAGTCGGGACAGGGGACACACTGAAGCTTTCTTT	CASSRDRGHTEAFF
.	.	TRBV6-2/TRBV6-3	TRBJ1-2	TGTGCCAGCAGCAGCAGGAGGGTCTATGGCTACACCTTC	CASSSRRVYGYTF
once	.	TRBV6-5	TRBJ1-4	TGTGCCAGCAGTTACAGGCTTGCAACTAATGAAAAACTGTTTTTT	CASSYRLATNEKLFF
.	.	TRBV6-5	TRBJ2-3	TGTGCCAGCAGTTACGCAGGTTTCAGCACAGATACGCAGTATTTT	CASSYAGFSTDTQYF
.	.	TRBV4-2	TRBJ2-4	TGTGCCAGCAGCCCCACCGAGGGCGAAGGGGGGAACATTCAGTACTTC	CASSPTEGEGGNIQYF
.	.	TRBV7-2	TRBJ2-1	TGTGCCAGCAGCTTAGGGTTTGGGGGGGGCTACTCCTACAATGAGCAGTTCTTC	CASSLGFGGGYSYNEQFF
.	TRBD1	TRBV28	TRBJ2-1	TGTGCCAGCAGTCCCGGGACAGCTTACAATGAGCAGTTCTTC	CASSPGTAYNEQFF
.	.	TRBV2	TRBJ1-1	TGTGCCAGCAGGAACAGCCAGCACACTGAAGCTTTCTTT	CASRNSQHTEAFF
.	TRBD2	TRBV9	TRBJ2-2	TGTGCCAGCAGCGAAGGAGGGGGACTAGCGGTGATAGGCGGGGAGCTGTTTTTT	CASSEGGGLAVIGGELFF
.	.	TRBV4-3	TRBJ1-3	TGCGCCAGCAGCCAAGGGCCGGGAGGGGATTTTGGAAACACCATATATTTT	CASSQGPGGDFGNTIYF
once	TRBD2	TRBV6-4	TRBJ2-7	TGTGCCAGCAGTGACGGACTAGCGGGAGTCGGGGACCCCCACTACGAGCAGTACTTC	CASSDGLAGVGDPHYEQYF
.	.	TRBV4-3	TRBJ2-3	TGCGCCAGCAGCCAAGATGGAGCGGGCGGCACAGATACGCAGTATTTT	CASSQDGAGGTDTQYF
once	.	TRBV6-5	TRBJ1-6	TGTGCCAGCAGCCGCGTCCAGGGAGGAGGGTCACCCCTCCACTTT	CASSRVQGGGSPLHF
.	.	TRBV6-1	TRBJ1-1	TGTGCCAGCAGGGAAGACTTCTTGCGGACTGAAGCTTTCTTT	CASREDFLRTEAFF